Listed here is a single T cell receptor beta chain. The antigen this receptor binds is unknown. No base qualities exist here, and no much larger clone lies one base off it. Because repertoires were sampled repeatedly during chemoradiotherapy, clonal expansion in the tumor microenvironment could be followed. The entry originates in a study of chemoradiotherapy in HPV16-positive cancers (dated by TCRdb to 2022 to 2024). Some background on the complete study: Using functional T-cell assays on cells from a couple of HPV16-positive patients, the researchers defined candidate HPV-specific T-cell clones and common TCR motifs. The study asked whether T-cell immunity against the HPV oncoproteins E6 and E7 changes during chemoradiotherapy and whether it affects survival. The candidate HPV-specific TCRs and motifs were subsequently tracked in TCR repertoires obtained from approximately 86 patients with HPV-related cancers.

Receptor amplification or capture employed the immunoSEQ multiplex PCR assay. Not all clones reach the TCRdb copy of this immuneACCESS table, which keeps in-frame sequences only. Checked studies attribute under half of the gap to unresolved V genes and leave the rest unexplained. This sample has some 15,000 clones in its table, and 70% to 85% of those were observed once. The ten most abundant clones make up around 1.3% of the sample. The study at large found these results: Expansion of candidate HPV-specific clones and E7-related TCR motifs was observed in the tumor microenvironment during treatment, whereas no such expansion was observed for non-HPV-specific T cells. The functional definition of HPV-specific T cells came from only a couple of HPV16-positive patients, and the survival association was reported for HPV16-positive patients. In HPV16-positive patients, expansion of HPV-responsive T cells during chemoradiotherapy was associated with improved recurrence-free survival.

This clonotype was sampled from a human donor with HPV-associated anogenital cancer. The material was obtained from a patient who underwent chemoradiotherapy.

The DNA sequence is given as TGTGCCAGCAGCTTGGGCAGGGGAACTGAAGCTTTCTTT. The resulting protein is CASSLGRGTEAFF. This chain joins TRBV5-5 to TRBJ1-1, and the D gene may be TRBD1, 6 bases matching. Trimming removed 0 bases from V and 5 bases from J, leaving 8 bases between the germline ends. The CDR3 has 13 amino acids, counting the end cysteine and phenylalanine. The CDR3 DNA has 39 bases and is translated from base 1. Based on the germline V gene (reference sequence), the CDR1 and CDR2 sequences are SGHKS and YYEKEE.